One sample yielded the 23 T cell receptor beta chains listed below, sequenced in a study of identical twins. Each CDR3 protein gets one entry after TCRdb re-called the 5' RACE reads with MiXCR. The repertoire has some 1,600,000 distinct CDR3 sequences, less than 40% of them found once; the top ten carry about 0.27%. The sample consisted of cord blood. The receptors shown here come from a newborn girl in good health.

This clonotype was counted a few times. V is TRBV7-2 and J is TRBJ1-2; TRBD1 matches at 7 bases. Germline assignment: CDR1 SGHTA and CDR2 FQGNSA. This CDR3 is built from 13 residues. With V trimmed by 3 bases and J by 8 bases, 6 bases remained unmatched. CDR3 DNA: TGTGCCAGCAGCTTGGAAAGGGGGCTGGGCTACACCTTC. Translation gives CASSLERGLGYTF.

The V and J genes are TRBV20-1 and TRBJ1-6; D possibly corresponds to TRBD1 (5 bases). The CDR3 spans 13 residues. V was shortened by 3 bases and J by 14 bases, with 17 bases between the two germline ends. Per germline, CDR1 DFQATT and CDR2 SNEGSKA (reference sequence). The CDR3 coding sequence is TGCAGTGCTAGTGGTACAGGAATCGGCGCCCTCCACTTT. Amino acids: CSASGTGIGALHF.

This clonotype was found a few times. The chain has TRBV5-1 and TRBJ2-1; tentatively, D is TRBD1 or TRBD2 (5 bases each). CDR3 length: 15 residues. Germline CDR1 and CDR2: SGHRS and YFSETQ. The germline V and J ends were trimmed by 0 bases and 5 bases, with 12 bases remaining between them. CDR3 DNA: TGCGCCAGCAGCTTGGCCGGGGCCCCAAACAATGAGCAGTTCTTC. Translating gives CASSLAGAPNNEQFF.

This clonotype was detected once. V and J are TRBV21-1 and TRBJ2-1. The end of the DNA aligns better with TRBJ2-7, so the J call may be wrong. TRBV21-1 is a recognized pseudogene. The CDR3 is 15 amino acids. In DNA form, the CDR3 reads TGTGCCAGCAGCAAAGCCTGGCCGCGTTACAATGAGCAGTACTTC. This gives the protein CASSKAWPRYNEQYF.

Note on this clonotype: One junction end disagrees with the germline gene, perhaps due to a read error. CDR3 loop: CASSLALSGRADNEQYF. CDR3 in DNA: TGTGCTAGCAGCTTAGCTCTTAGCGGGAGGGCCGACAATGAGCAGTACTTC. V usage is TRBV7-7 and J usage is TRBJ2-5, with TRBD2 matching over 11 bases. The CDR3 consists of 17 residues. CDR1 and CDR2 from the germline V gene are SSHAT and FNYEAQ (reference sequence).

With regard to this clonotype: This may be a read error, as it is one base from a much larger clone. The chain is built from TRBV4-1 and TRBJ2-5; 8 bases agree with TRBD2. Trimming cost V 4 bases and J 11 bases; bases outside gene matches: 15. This CDR3 is 15 amino acids long. Germline V gene sequence: CDR1 MGHRA, CDR2 YSYEKL. In nucleotides, the CDR3 is TGCGCCAGCAGCCGGACTAGCTACCCCTACAATGAGCAGTACTTC. Translating it yields CASSRTSYPYNEQYF.

The chain uses TRBV18 and TRBJ2-1; TRBD1 matches at 7 bases. The DNA end favors TRBJ2-7, so the J call may be wrong. The CDR3 sequence is 15 residues long. CDR1 and CDR2 (germline): KGHSH, LQKENI. CDR3 sequence reads: CASSEQGWTYNEQYF. The CDR3 region has the DNA TGTGCCAGCTCGGAACAGGGGTGGACCTACAATGAGCAGTACTTC.

The rearrangement uses TRBV30 and TRBJ1-2; 9 bases match TRBD1. The V gene's germline CDR1 is GTSNPN and CDR2 SVGIG (reference sequence). The CDR3 covers 15 residues. The V segment lost 5 bases and the J segment 2 bases; nucleotides outside the gene matches: 9. CDR3 nucleotides: TGTGCCTGGGACGGACAGGGGCTCCGAAACTATGGCTACACCTTC. Protein product: CAWDGQGLRNYGYTF. Variable domain in full (rest from reference TRBV30 and TRBJ1-2): SQTIHQWPATLVQPVGSPLSLECTVEGTSNPNLYWYRQAAGRGLQLLFYSVGIGQISSEVPQNLSASRPQDRQFILSSKKLLLSDSGFYLCAWDGQGLRNYGYTFGSGTRLTVV.

The chain combines TRBV20-1 with TRBJ2-1, with D hard to call. This CDR3 is 13 amino acids long. Per the germline V gene, CDR1 is DFQATT and CDR2 is SNEGSKA (reference sequence). Trimming pared 2 bases from V and 10 bases from J, leaving 15 bases between. The CDR3 DNA follows: TGCAGTGCTAGAAACAGCTTTTCCTACGAGCAGTTCTTC. Translation: CSARNSFSYEQFF.

This clonotype showed up many times. This chain's CDR3 is CASSSTRYEQYF. CDR3 nucleotides: TGTGCCAGCAGTTCGACTCGCTACGAGCAGTACTTC. The chain uses TRBV12-3 or TRBV12-4 and TRBJ2-7, with D unclear. The CDR3 sequence is 12 residues long. V lost 4 bases and J 3 bases, leaving 7 bases between the germline ends.

This clonotype was observed a few times. The J gene is TRBJ1-1, the V gene TRBV7-9; the D is unclear. The germline CDR1 and CDR2 sequences are SEHNR and FQNEAQ (reference sequence). Trimming pared 1 base from V and 7 bases from J, leaving 10 bases between. This CDR3 has 13 residues. The chain's CDR3 is CASSLVRRVEAFF. Here the CDR3 DNA reads TGTGCCAGCAGCTTAGTCCGGAGGGTTGAAGCTTTCTTT.

The chain carries TRBV6-5 and TRBJ1-1, with 9 bases aligning to TRBD1. With 2 bases clipped from V and 4 bases from J, the junction kept 8 bases outside the gene matches. This CDR3 region has 16 residues. Germline CDR1 and CDR2: MNHEY and SVGAGI. CDR3 sequence reads: CASSYAYGQGPTEAFF. DNA of the CDR3: TGTGCCAGCAGTTACGCGTATGGACAGGGGCCCACTGAAGCTTTCTTT.

The chain joins TRBV30 to TRBJ2-7, with 7 bases that match TRBD1. The length of the CDR3 is 15 residues. The V gene's germline CDR1 is GTSNPN and CDR2 SVGIG (reference sequence). The trim removed 0 bases at V and 0 bases at J, leaving 5 bases unmatched. DNA of the CDR3: TGTGCCTGGAGTGTACAAGGGGGCTTCTCCTACGAGCAGTACTTC. Translating it yields CAWSVQGGFSYEQYF. Looking up the rest from reference TRBV30 and TRBJ2-7 gives the full variable domain: SQTIHQWPATLVQPVGSPLSLECTVEGTSNPNLYWYRQAAGRGLQLLFYSVGIGQISSEVPQNLSASRPQDRQFILSSKKLLLSDSGFYLCAWSVQGGFSYEQYFGPGTRLTVT.

This chain uses TRBV6-1 with TRBJ1-5; TRBD1 might be the D (6 bases). This CDR3 spans 15 amino acids. V was shortened by 2 bases and J by 7 bases, with 15 bases between the two germline ends. Germline V lookup: CDR1 MNHNS, CDR2 SASEGT. The CDR3 DNA reads as TGTGCCAGCAGTGAACGGGGGCGGGAGAGGCAGCCCCAGCATTTT. This codes for CASSERGRERQPQHF.

This clonotype was counted only a few times. The rearrangement uses TRBV4-2 and TRBJ2-1; 7 nucleotides line up with TRBD2. CDR1 is LGHNA and CDR2 is YNFKEQ in the germline V gene. The CDR3 runs to 14 residues. Trimming took 0 bases from V and 12 from J; bases not matched to a gene: 8. The CDR3: CASSQDGGGQLQFF. For the CDR3, the DNA is TGTGCCAGCAGCCAAGATGGGGGAGGGCAATTGCAGTTCTTC.

The rearrangement joins TRBV6-2 or TRBV6-3 to TRBJ2-6; D is possibly TRBD1 or TRBD2 (5 bases each). The V and J ends lost 4 bases and 1 base respectively, with 20 bases between them. The germline gives CDR1 MNHEY, CDR2 SVGEGT. This CDR3 comprises 19 residues. CDR3 coding DNA: TGTGCCAGCAGTTCCCGGAGAGGGCAGGGAGTATCTGGGGCCAACGTCCTGACTTTC. This encodes CASSSRRGQGVSGANVLTF.

V gene TRBV6-2 or TRBV6-3 combines with J gene TRBJ2-3, with 14 bases lining up with TRBD2. This CDR3 has 18 amino acids. Trimming at V came to 0 bases and at J to 0 bases, leaving 2 bases not matched to a gene. Germline CDR1 and CDR2: MNHEY and SVGEGT. The CDR3 sequence is CASSYSTSGRGSTDTQYF. The CDR3 DNA sequence: TGTGCCAGCAGTTACTCGACTAGCGGGAGGGGTAGCACAGATACGCAGTATTTT.

This clonotype was counted ten times or more. The chain combines TRBV29-1 with TRBJ2-7, with 7 bases that match TRBD2. This CDR3 spans 14 amino acids. V shed 5 bases, J shed 2 bases, and the junction held 9 bases outside the gene matches. Germline lookup yields CDR1 SQVTM and CDR2 ANQGSEA. Here the CDR3 DNA reads TGCAGCGTTCTCCCCAGCGGGGCAGCCTACGAGCAGTACTTC. The encoded protein is CSVLPSGAAYEQYF.

The chain uses TRBV20-1 and TRBJ1-1; unclear D gene. With 0 bases removed from V and 5 bases from J, the gap between germline ends came to 10 bases. Looked up from germline, CDR1 is DFQATT and CDR2 is SNEGSKA (reference sequence). The CDR3 sequence is 13 residues long. The CDR3 here is CSARDGSETEAFF. CDR3 nucleotide sequence: TGCAGTGCTAGAGATGGGTCCGAGACTGAAGCTTTCTTT.

The chain carries TRBV12-3 or TRBV12-4 and TRBJ2-7; tentative D call: TRBD1 (6 bases). CDR3 length equals 14 residues. Deletions cut 4 bases from V and 1 base from J, with 11 bases between. The CDR3 DNA is TGTGCCAGCAGTTCTCGGACAGTGTCCTACGAGCAGTACTTC. Encoded protein: CASSSRTVSYEQYF.

The chain recombines TRBV3-1 with TRBJ2-7; the D gene could be TRBD1 or TRBD2 (5 bases each). Germline CDR1 LGHDT, CDR2 YNNKEL (reference sequence). The CDR3 spans 15 residues. Trimming cost V 3 bases and J 2 bases, with 14 bases left between them. CDR3 nucleotide sequence: TGTGCCAGCAGCCATCACCGGGACCCCGCCTACGAGCAGTACTTC. Translated: CASSHHRDPAYEQYF.

This clonotype turned up a few times. V is TRBV4-2 and J is TRBJ2-5; 7 nucleotides agree with TRBD2. The CDR3 runs to 14 residues. Germline values: CDR1 LGHNA, CDR2 YNFKEQ. V lost 6 bases to trimming and J lost 5 bases; unmatched junction nucleotides: 9. CDR3 in amino acids: CASSQGAGLETQYF. The CDR3 coding sequence is TGTGCCAGCAGTCAGGGAGCGGGGTTGGAGACCCAGTACTTC.

The chain links TRBV6-6 to TRBJ2-3; 7 bases align to TRBD2. Germline CDR1 and CDR2: MNHNY and SVGAGI (reference sequence). The trim removed 1 base at V and 1 base at J, leaving 5 bases unmatched. This CDR3 region has 16 residues. The CDR3 DNA is TGTGCCAGCAGTTACTTCCGACGGGGGGGCACAGATACGCAGTATTTT. Translated: CASSYFRRGGTDTQYF.